This T cell receptor (beta chain) was identified during a study of molecular identifiers for immune sequencing clone quantification. Germline V gene lookup returns CDR1 DFQATT and CDR2 SNEGSKA (reference sequence). The CDR3 covers 16 residues. V lost 5 bases and J lost 0, with 14 bases in between. TCRdb re-called the PCR reads through MiXCR, storing one row per CDR3 protein. Here the sample spans 600,000 to 650,000 distinct CDR3 sequences, roughly 21% being singletons. This clonotype was picked up many times. Specimen: naive CD8+ T cells from blood, with Jurkat cell RNA spiked in. The subset is: FACS-sorted CD8+CD4-CCR7+CD45RA+ naive T cells. The receptor was derived from a human donor in good health. Some libraries in this study had Jurkat cell RNA spiked in. The chain combines TRBV20-1 with TRBJ2-6; possibly TRBD2 for D (5 bases). CDR3 nucleotide sequence: TGCAGTGCTGAGGACTCTCCCGCCTCTGGGGCCAACGTCCTGACTTTC. It encodes CSAEDSPASGANVLTF.